The next 31 T cell receptor beta chains were all read from a single sample in a study of identical twins. TCRdb called the 5' RACE reads again in MiXCR, with one record for every CDR3 protein. The profile covers around 95,000 distinct CDR3 sequences, with roughly 6% appearing a single time and less than 15% taken by the ten largest. The sequencing sample was made of memory T cells sorted from blood. The receptor source for this set is a woman aged 45-60 years in good health.

A few counts support this clonotype. With a much larger clone just one base away, this may be a read error. The gene calls are TRBV7-2 and TRBJ1-6; D not resolved. Per the germline V gene, CDR1 is SGHTA and CDR2 is FQGNSA. Trimming took off 7 bases at V and 10 bases at J, with 11 bases between the two ends. The CDR3 consists of 12 residues. The CDR3 loop reads CASTLPGSPLHF. The CDR3 DNA reads as TGTGCCAGCACCCTTCCGGGGTCACCCCTCCACTTT.

The sample holds many counts of this clonotype. V usage is TRBV5-1 and J usage is TRBJ2-7, with D perhaps assigned TRBD1 or TRBD2 (6 bases each). Trimming pared 5 bases from V and 7 bases from J, leaving 16 bases between. This CDR3 region has 13 residues. Germline V gene data show CDR1 as SGHRS and CDR2 as YFSETQ. CDR3 residues: CASSLTGGKEQYV. The CDR3 nucleotides read TGCGCCAGCAGTTTGACAGGAGGGAAAGAGCAGTACGTC.

This clonotype appeared many times. DNA of the CDR3: TGCAGTGCCTACAAGGCTAGCGGGGAGACCCAGTACTTC. Protein product: CSAYKASGETQYF. V is TRBV20-1 and J is TRBJ2-5; 8 bases are a match to TRBD2. This CDR3 contains 13 residues. With V trimmed by 6 bases and J by 5 bases, 8 bases remained unmatched. CDR1 is DFQATT and CDR2 is SNEGSKA in the germline V gene (reference sequence).

This chain links TRBV5-1 with TRBJ2-1; D is uncertain. The CDR3 has 12 residues. The germline V and J ends were trimmed by 1 base and 10 bases, with 9 bases remaining between them. The germline V gene encodes CDR1 SGHRS and CDR2 YFSETQ. CDR3 DNA sequence: TGCGCCAGCAGCTTGCCGGGCTCCGAGCAGTTCTTC. Protein sequence: CASSLPGSEQFF.

The table lists this clonotype with many counts. This chain connects TRBV27 to TRBJ1-3; D possibly corresponds to TRBD1 (6 bases). The CDR3 spans 13 residues. The germline CDR1 and CDR2 sequences are MNHEY and SMNVEV (reference sequence). Trimming left V 5 bases short and J 3 bases short, with 8 bases between. The chain's CDR3 is CASSMTGGNTIYF. CDR3 DNA: TGTGCCAGCAGTATGACAGGTGGAAACACCATATATTTT.

As for this clonotype: A much more abundant neighbour one base away suggests this may be a read error. The V gene is TRBV12-3 or TRBV12-4, the J gene TRBJ2-2, with D possibly TRBD2 on 7 matching bases. The CDR3 spans 16 residues. The CDR3 nucleotides are TGTGCCAGCATAGACATCGGGGGGCTTAACACCGGGGAGCTGGTTTTT. As protein: CASIDIGGLNTGELVF.

This clonotype was recorded at least ten times. The chain employs TRBV5-5 and TRBJ2-2, with D maybe TRBD2 (5 bases). Germline V gene lookup returns CDR1 SGHKS and CDR2 YYEKEE (reference sequence). CDR3 length: 13 residues. The ends were cut back, 0 bases at V and 7 bases at J, with 7 bases in the middle. DNA for the CDR3: TGTGCCAGCAGCTTGGGGGAGTTCGGGGAGCTGTTTTTT. Amino acids: CASSLGEFGELFF.

This clonotype was seen ten or more times. The CDR3 spells CASSTRVDEQFF. Here the CDR3 DNA reads TGTGCCAGCAGTACCAGGGTAGATGAGCAGTTCTTC. The V and J genes are TRBV12-3 or TRBV12-4 and TRBJ2-1; a weak D match, TRBD1 (5 bases). V was clipped by 5 bases and J by 8 bases, with 10 bases between them. CDR3 size: 12 residues.

This clonotype was seen only a few times. The chain employs TRBV19 and TRBJ2-5; D uncertain. Germline CDR1 reads LNHDA; CDR2 reads SQIVND (reference sequence). V was clipped by 8 bases and J by 3 bases, with 7 bases between them. The CDR3 is 11 amino acids. As DNA, the CDR3 is TGTGCCAGTTTGGGCGAAGAGACCCAGTACTTC. This gives the protein CASLGEETQYF.

In its sample, this clonotype was seen many times. The chain carries TRBV11-2 and TRBJ2-5, with D tentatively TRBD1 or TRBD2 (5 bases each). The germline V gene has CDR1 SGHAT and CDR2 FQNNGV. The CDR3 loop spans 12 amino acids. Trimming took off 4 bases at V and 7 bases at J, with 10 bases between the two ends. CDR3 amino acids: CASSWGEGTQYF. The CDR3, as DNA: TGTGCCAGCAGCTGGGGCGAGGGGACCCAGTACTTC.

The V call is TRBV19, the J call TRBJ2-6; no clear D gene. Germline V gene data show CDR1 as LNHDA and CDR2 as SQIVND (reference sequence). The CDR3 consists of 14 residues. Between the trimmed V and J ends, which lost 5 bases and 2 bases, there was a span of 7 bases. In DNA form, the CDR3 reads TGTGCCAGTAGTGCCCGTGCTGGGGCCAACGTCCTGACTTTC. It translates to CASSARAGANVLTF.

Only a few counts were recorded for this clonotype. This chain uses TRBV7-8 with TRBJ2-1; TRBD2 aligns across 11 bases. After removal of 5 bases from V and 9 bases from J, the junction contained 9 bases not matched to a gene. Germline CDR1 reads SGHVS; CDR2 reads FQNEAQ. CDR3 length: 15 residues. CDR3 in DNA: TGTGCCAGCAGCCACAGACTAGCGGGATCGGCTGAGCAGTTCTTC. This gives the protein CASSHRLAGSAEQFF.

This clonotype appeared many times. This chain uses TRBV12-3 or TRBV12-4 with TRBJ1-4; 8 bases are a match to TRBD1. There are 16 residues in the CDR3. The V and J ends lost 6 bases and 6 bases, in that order; junction bases with no gene match: 12. CDR3 residues: CASRKLRDRGDEKLFF. The CDR3 DNA follows: TGTGCCAGCAGAAAATTACGTGACAGGGGTGATGAAAAACTGTTTTTT.

This clonotype was recorded many times. The rearrangement links TRBV15 to TRBJ2-5, with D hard to call. Germline assignment: CDR1 LNHNV and CDR2 YYDKDF (reference sequence). This CDR3 has 12 residues. V gave up 1 base and J gave up 5 bases, with 5 bases separating them. As DNA, the CDR3 is TGTGCCACCAGCAGAGGTCCGGAGACCCAGTACTTC. This encodes CATSRGPETQYF. The entire variable domain, with the rest obtained from reference TRBV15 and TRBJ2-5, is as follows: DAMVIQNPRYQVTQFGKPVTLSCSQTLNHNVMYWYQQKSSQAPKLLFHYYDKDFNNEADTPDNFQSRRPNTSFCFLDIRSPGLGDTAMYLCATSRGPETQYFGPGTRLLVL.

This clonotype was recorded many times. This sequence joins TRBV7-9 and TRBJ2-3; D uncertain. CDR1 is SEHNR, CDR2 FQNEAQ, per germline (reference sequence). V lost 5 bases and J 4 bases, leaving 10 bases between the germline ends. The CDR3 length is 13 residues. The CDR3 DNA is TGTGCCAGCAGCCGTAGCCGGGCAGATACGCAGTATTTT. Residues: CASSRSRADTQYF.

This clonotype has only a few counts. The chain uses TRBV11-2 and TRBJ2-7; D may correspond to TRBD1 or TRBD2 (5 bases each). CDR3 length: 15 residues. CDR1 SGHAT and CDR2 FQNNGV come from the germline V gene. V lost 5 bases and J lost 6, with 20 bases in between. The CDR3: CASSPTGTQSPEQYV. CDR3 nucleotides: TGTGCCAGCAGCCCCACCGGGACCCAGAGCCCCGAGCAGTACGTC.

This clonotype was counted at least ten times. The gene calls are TRBV5-1 and TRBJ2-2; 7 bases are a match to TRBD1. This CDR3 has 14 residues. CDR1 is SGHRS, CDR2 YFSETQ, per germline. The V gene end was trimmed by 4 bases and the J gene end by 4 bases; junction bases not matched to a gene: 4. The CDR3 loop is CASSTDRVTGELFF. The CDR3 DNA sequence: TGCGCCAGCAGCACAGACAGGGTCACCGGGGAGCTGTTTTTT.

This clonotype was observed a handful of times. CDR3 residues: CSARADSPGDVYTF. CDR3 coding DNA: TGCAGTGCTAGAGCGGACAGCCCAGGGGATGTCTACACCTTC. The rearrangement joins TRBV20-1 to TRBJ1-2, with a tentative D call TRBD1 (6 bases). Germline V gives CDR1 DFQATT, CDR2 SNEGSKA (reference sequence). V was pared by 1 base and J by 10 bases, with 19 bases between. There are 14 residues in the CDR3.

This clonotype has ten or more counts. The CDR3 loop reads CASSLDITVTGELFF. In nucleotides, the CDR3 is TGCGCCAGCAGCCTCGACATTACTGTCACCGGGGAGCTGTTTTTT. The chain uses TRBV5-1 and TRBJ2-2; D call uncertain. The germline V gene has CDR1 SGHRS and CDR2 YFSETQ. V was trimmed by 4 bases and J by 4 bases, leaving 14 bases between them. This CDR3 comprises 15 residues.

This clonotype was detected ten times or more. This chain joins TRBV6-4 and TRBJ2-1, with a weak D call TRBD2 (6 bases). V was shortened by 3 bases and J by 1 base, with 10 bases between the two germline ends. The length of the CDR3 is 15 residues. Germline-derived CDR1 and CDR2 are MRHNA and SNTAGT. The CDR3 is CASSDAEGSYNEQFF. In DNA, the CDR3 is TGTGCCAGCAGTGATGCGGAGGGGTCCTACAATGAGCAGTTCTTC.

This clonotype came up a few times. V usage is TRBV7-2 and J usage is TRBJ2-2, with TRBD2 matching 13 bases. Per germline, CDR1 SGHTA and CDR2 FQGNSA. V shed 3 bases and J 4 bases; nucleotides not matched to a gene: 5. The CDR3 loop spans 17 amino acids. This chain's CDR3 is CASSFRGLAGLTGELFF. For the CDR3, the DNA is TGTGCCAGCAGCTTTAGGGGACTAGCGGGACTCACCGGGGAGCTGTTTTTT.

The rearrangement links TRBV27 to TRBJ2-1, with 8 bases aligning to TRBD2. CDR3 length equals 16 residues. Germline CDR1 reads MNHEY; CDR2 reads SMNVEV (reference sequence). V shed 0 bases, J shed 5 bases, and the junction held 6 bases outside the gene matches. CDR3 in DNA: TGTGCCAGCAGTTTATCGATGAGCGGGAGCCACAATGAGCAGTTCTTC. This sequence encodes CASSLSMSGSHNEQFF.

CDR3: CSAVGQLNTEAFF. DNA of the CDR3: TGCAGCGCCGTTGGACAGCTGAACACTGAAGCTTTCTTT. The gene calls are TRBV29-1 and TRBJ1-1; tentative D call: TRBD1 (6 bases). Germline lookup yields CDR1 SQVTM and CDR2 ANQGSEA. The CDR3 covers 13 residues. The V end lost 7 bases, the J end lost 0 bases, and 12 bases lay between the germline ends. Full variable domain (rest looked up from reference TRBV29-1 and TRBJ1-1): SAVISQKPSRDICQRGTSLTIQCQVDSQVTMMFWYRQQPGQSLTLIATANQGSEATYESGFVIDKFPISRPNLTFSTLTVSNMSPEDSSIYLCSAVGQLNTEAFFGQGTRLTVV.

Ten or more counts support this clonotype. CDR3 nucleotide sequence: TGTGCCAGCAGTCCCTTAGCGGGAGGGCCCGCAGATACGCAGTATTTT. This encodes CASSPLAGGPADTQYF. The J gene is TRBJ2-3, the V gene TRBV6-5, with 11 nucleotides matching TRBD2. The CDR3 is 16 amino acids. J lost 4 bases, V lost 5 bases, and 8 bases had no gene match. The V gene's germline CDR1 is MNHEY and CDR2 SVGAGI.

This clonotype was counted at least ten times. This chain joins TRBV11-2 and TRBJ2-4; D might be TRBD2 (6 bases). Looked up from germline, CDR1 is SGHAT and CDR2 is FQNNGV. Deletions cut 1 base from V and 7 bases from J, with 11 bases between. CDR3 length: 14 residues. The DNA for the CDR3 is TGTGCCAGCAGCTTAGTGGTTGGGGGGAACATTCAGTACTTC. It yields the protein CASSLVVGGNIQYF.

V gene TRBV6-6 combines with J gene TRBJ1-1; D uncertain. V was trimmed by 6 bases and J by 0 bases, leaving 14 bases between them. The CDR3 contains 15 residues. The germline gives CDR1 MNHNY, CDR2 SVGAGI (reference sequence). The CDR3 is CASSRHRNVNTEAFF. The CDR3 DNA reads as TGTGCCAGCAGCCGACACAGAAACGTGAACACTGAAGCTTTCTTT.

The rearrangement links TRBV3-1 to TRBJ2-2, with D possibly called TRBD1 or TRBD2 (5 bases each). Trimming removed 2 bases from V and 10 bases from J, with 14 bases in between. Germline CDR1 reads LGHDT; CDR2 reads YNNKEL (reference sequence). The CDR3 loop spans 14 amino acids. The CDR3 sequence is CASSQWDHQAELFF. The CDR3 coding sequence is TGTGCCAGCAGCCAATGGGACCACCAAGCGGAGCTGTTTTTT. Drawing the rest from reference TRBV3-1 and TRBJ2-2, the complete variable domain is DTAVSQTPKYLVTQMGNDKSIKCEQNLGHDTMYWYKQDSKKFLKIMFSYNNKELIINETVPNRFSPKSPDKAHLNLHINSLELGDSAVYFCASSQWDHQAELFFGEGSRLTVL.

This clonotype came up a few times. The chain has TRBV5-6 and TRBJ1-2, with D maybe TRBD1 (5 bases). V was shortened by 4 bases and J by 1 base, with 20 bases between the two germline ends. Germline-derived CDR1 and CDR2 are SGHDT and YYEEEE. This CDR3 is built from 17 residues. CDR3 nucleotides: TGTGCCAGCAGCCCCCGTTTACAGGCTCTATTTAACTATGGCTACACCTTC. It codes for CASSPRLQALFNYGYTF. Full variable domain (outside the CDR3, taken from reference TRBV5-6 and TRBJ1-2): DAGVTQSPTHLIKTRGQQVTLRCSPKSGHDTVSWYQQALGQGPQFIFQYYEEEERQRGNFPDRFSGHQFPNYSSELNVNALLLGDSALYLCASSPRLQALFNYGYTFGSGTRLTVV.

This clonotype was seen ten or more times. The rearrangement uses TRBV27 and TRBJ1-3, with 7 bases aligning to TRBD1. Per germline, CDR1 MNHEY and CDR2 SMNVEV (reference sequence). The ends lost 5 bases at V and 10 bases at J; junction bases unmatched: 11. CDR3 size: 14 residues. The CDR3 DNA sequence: TGTGCCAGCAGTCACAGGGGCCCGTATGATACCATATATTTT. Translated, it gives CASSHRGPYDTIYF.

This clonotype was counted many times. CDR3 sequence reads: CASMENGQGASSYEQYF. As DNA, the CDR3 is TGTGCCAGCATGGAGAACGGACAGGGGGCTTCGTCCTACGAGCAGTACTTC. This chain uses TRBV5-6 with TRBJ2-7; 11 positions match TRBD1. J gave up 1 base and V 6 bases, and 12 bases lay outside the gene matches. Germline V lookup: CDR1 SGHDT, CDR2 YYEEEE. The CDR3 length is 17 residues.

This clonotype showed up many times. The chain carries TRBV4-1 and TRBJ2-2; TRBD1 aligns across 9 bases. Germline lookup yields CDR1 MGHRA and CDR2 YSYEKL. The junction had 7 bases not matched to a gene; V was cut back by 6 bases and J by 5 bases. This CDR3 comprises 15 residues. In nucleotides, the CDR3 is TGCGCCAGCAGTCGACCGGGACAGGGAACCGGGGAGCTGTTTTTT. It is translated as CASSRPGQGTGELFF.